Below, one T cell receptor (beta chain) is given with its context. Antigen unknown. One entry per CDR3 protein results from TCRdb running MiXCR on the RT-PCR reads. Among hundreds of thousands of distinct CDR3 sequences listed, approximately 14% were seen once. This record belongs to a study of response to subunit inactivated influenza vaccine. The CDR3 covers 14 residues. Germline loops: CDR1 SGHTA, CDR2 FQGNSA. Trimming shortened V by 1 base and J by 6 bases, and 13 bases separated the two germline ends. Findings and limits, study-wide: The authors proposed limited new T cell recruitment per seasonal influenza vaccination.

The sample consisted of PBMCs from blood, taken about 12 days after vaccination. The rearrangement joins TRBV7-2 to TRBJ2-7; no firm D call. The TCR originated in a man in his forties or fifties who received an inactivated influenza vaccine. The CDR3 region is CASSLDSNSGEQYF. In DNA, the CDR3 is TGTGCCAGCAGCTTAGACTCGAACTCCGGCGAGCAGTACTTC.